A selection of T cell receptor beta chains follows, all from one sample in a study of CD8 T cells in Susac syndrome. From the immunoSEQ multiplex PCR reads, TCRdb called clonotypes with MiXCR, one entry per CDR3 protein. Of approximately 160,000 distinct CDR3 sequences in the sample, under 95% are singletons; the top ten hold roughly 0.08%. The sequenced sample was CD4+ T cells from PBMCs. The receptors originated from a human donor in good health. The CDR3 runs from the conserved cysteine through the conserved F or W. D genes are given only for firm matches. Part of the rows lack a size; the others show once, few, many or a class for expanded clones.

J: TRBJ2-7; size: NA; D: NA; V: TRBV5-1; CDR3: CASSIDNEQYF; DNA: TGCGCCAGCAGCATCGATAACGAGCAGTACTTC
J: TRBJ2-3; size: NA; D: TRBD1; V: TRBV4-3; CDR3: CASGRGTLDADTQYF; DNA: TGCGCCAGCGGCAGGGGGACGTTGGACGCAGATACGCAGTATTTT
J: TRBJ2-5; size: NA; D: TRBD2; V: TRBV27; CDR3: CASSLEGTSGSTETQYF; DNA: TGTGCCAGCAGTCTAGAGGGGACTAGCGGGAGTACGGAGACCCAGTACTTC
J: TRBJ2-3; size: once; D: TRBD2; V: TRBV18; CDR3: CASSPPNSGSSDTQYF; DNA: TGTGCCAGCTCACCACCGAATAGCGGGAGCTCAGATACGCAGTATTTT
J: TRBJ2-1; size: NA; D: NA; V: TRBV3-1; CDR3: CASSQEGGSEQFF; DNA: TGTGCCAGCAGCCAAGAAGGGGGGAGTGAGCAGTTCTTC
J: TRBJ2-3; size: NA; D: TRBD1; V: TRBV28; CDR3: CASSLSHGTGADTQYF; DNA: TGTGCCAGCAGTTTATCCCATGGGACAGGGGCAGATACGCAGTATTTT
J: TRBJ2-3; size: NA; D: NA; V: TRBV19; CDR3: CASRTVPTDTQYF; DNA: TGTGCCAGTAGGACAGTCCCCACAGATACGCAGTATTTT
J: TRBJ2-5; size: NA; D: TRBD2; V: TRBV5-4; CDR3: CASSPPPLAGVGETQYF; DNA: TGTGCCAGCAGCCCCCCACCCCTAGCGGGAGTGGGAGAGACCCAGTACTTC
J: TRBJ2-1; size: NA; D: TRBD1; V: TRBV4-1; CDR3: CASRPRDRGRNEQFF; DNA: TGCGCCAGCAGACCCCGGGACAGGGGACGGAATGAGCAGTTCTTC
J: TRBJ1-3; size: NA; D: TRBD1; V: TRBV4-3; CDR3: CASSQGQGLSGNTIYF; DNA: TGCGCCAGCAGCCAAGGACAGGGCCTCTCTGGAAACACCATATATTTT
J: TRBJ1-1; size: NA; D: NA; V: TRBV11-2; CDR3: CASSFVPLGNTEAFF; DNA: TGTGCCAGCAGCTTTGTACCTCTAGGGAACACTGAAGCTTTCTTT
J: TRBJ2-7; size: NA; D: TRBD2; V: TRBV3-1; CDR3: CASSPNVASGHEQYF; DNA: TGTGCCAGCAGCCCAAACGTCGCTAGCGGCCACGAGCAGTACTTC
J: TRBJ2-1; size: NA; D: NA; V: TRBV5-1; CDR3: CASSSLTGAVLSEQFF; DNA: TGCGCCAGCAGCTCCCTTACGGGCGCCGTGCTAAGTGAGCAGTTCTTC
J: TRBJ2-1; size: NA; D: TRBD2; V: TRBV3-1; CDR3: CASSPSVSGSSNEQFF; DNA: TGTGCCAGCAGCCCCTCGGTCAGCGGGAGTTCGAATGAGCAGTTCTTC
J: TRBJ2-5; size: NA; D: TRBD1; V: TRBV11-2; CDR3: CASSPRGPAQYF; DNA: TGTGCCAGCAGTCCCAGGGGGCCGGCCCAGTACTTC
J: TRBJ2-7; size: few; D: NA; V: TRBV6-2/TRBV6-3; CDR3: CASSYGGKSSYEQYF; DNA: TGTGCCAGCAGTTACGGCGGAAAAAGCTCCTACGAGCAGTACTTC
J: TRBJ2-7; size: once; D: NA; V: TRBV6-2/TRBV6-3; CDR3: CANPPGTLDYEQYF; DNA: TGTGCCAACCCGCCCGGGACTTTGGACTACGAGCAGTACTTC
J: TRBJ2-2; size: few; D: NA; V: TRBV20-1; CDR3: CSASGTNTGELFF; DNA: TGCAGTGCTAGCGGTACGAACACCGGGGAGCTGTTTTTT
J: TRBJ2-1; size: NA; D: NA; V: TRBV3-1; CDR3: CASSRTDEQFF; DNA: TGTGCCAGCAGCCGAACAGATGAGCAGTTCTTC
J: TRBJ1-1; size: NA; D: TRBD1; V: TRBV7-9; CDR3: CASSLPGGDTEAFF; DNA: TGTGCCAGCAGCCTTCCAGGGGGGGACACTGAAGCTTTCTTT
J: TRBJ1-6; size: NA; D: NA; V: TRBV4-3; CDR3: CASSRSRGNNSPLHF; DNA: TGCGCCAGCAGCCGAAGTAGGGGCAATAATTCACCCCTCCACTTT
J: TRBJ2-2; size: NA; D: NA; V: TRBV27; CDR3: CASSRRIADGTGELFF; DNA: TGTGCCAGCAGTAGACGTATAGCCGACGGCACCGGGGAGCTGTTTTTT
J: TRBJ1-4; size: NA; D: NA; V: TRBV7-2; CDR3: CASSLSGNEKLFF; DNA: TGTGCCAGCAGCTTAAGCGGTAATGAAAAACTGTTTTTT
J: TRBJ1-5; size: NA; D: NA; V: TRBV7-2; CDR3: CASSLALNQPQHF; DNA: TGTGCCAGCAGCTTAGCCCTCAATCAGCCCCAGCATTTT
J: TRBJ2-7; size: NA; D: NA; V: TRBV27; CDR3: CASSPRGRLYEQYF; DNA: TGTGCCAGCAGCCCTAGAGGGCGCCTCTACGAGCAGTACTTC
J: TRBJ2-3; size: NA; D: NA; V: TRBV4-2; CDR3: CASSQGPGSGTDTQYF; DNA: TGCGCCAGCAGCCAAGGTCCGGGTTCTGGCACAGATACGCAGTATTTT
J: TRBJ2-2; size: once; D: NA; V: TRBV24-1; CDR3: CATSQGLDAGELFF; DNA: TGTGCCACCAGTCAGGGGCTGGACGCCGGGGAGCTGTTTTTT
J: TRBJ2-3; size: once; D: TRBD2; V: TRBV5-1; CDR3: CASSLASGGTDTQYF; DNA: TGCGCCAGCAGCTTGGCTAGCGGGGGCACAGATACGCAGTATTTT
J: TRBJ2-4; size: NA; D: TRBD2; V: TRBV7-9; CDR3: CASSLGSGGDIQYF; DNA: TGTGCCAGCAGCTTAGGTAGCGGGGGAGACATTCAGTACTTC
J: TRBJ2-1; size: NA; D: NA; V: TRBV6-5; CDR3: CASSRLQPYNEQFF; DNA: TGTGCCAGCAGTCGACTCCAACCTTACAATGAGCAGTTCTTC
J: TRBJ1-5; size: NA; D: NA; V: TRBV20-1; CDR3: CSALTDSNQPQHF; DNA: TGCAGTGCTTTGACAGACAGCAATCAGCCCCAGCATTTT
J: TRBJ1-2; size: NA; D: NA; V: TRBV12-5; CDR3: CASAGLDYGYTF; DNA: TGTGCTAGTGCAGGGCTAGACTATGGCTACACCTTC
J: TRBJ2-1; size: NA; D: TRBD2; V: TRBV20-1; CDR3: CSAPRTSGGENEQFF; DNA: TGCAGTGCCCCTCGGACTAGCGGGGGGGAGAATGAGCAGTTCTTC
J: TRBJ2-7; size: NA; D: TRBD1; V: TRBV20-1; CDR3: CSAPGQGGDEQYF; DNA: TGCAGTGCACCCGGACAGGGCGGCGACGAGCAGTACTTC
J: TRBJ2-7; size: NA; D: TRBD2; V: TRBV20-1; CDR3: CSPHPGTRGEQYF; DNA: TGCAGTCCTCACCCCGGGACTAGAGGCGAGCAGTACTTC
J: TRBJ2-2; size: NA; D: TRBD1; V: TRBV3-1; CDR3: CASSYRGSGGELFF; DNA: TGTGCCAGCAGTTACAGGGGGTCTGGAGGGGAGCTGTTTTTT